Sequencing of this T cell receptor beta chain was carried out in a study of CD8+CD57+ T cells in acquired aplastic anemia. Germline CDR1 ENHRY, CDR2 SYGVKD. There are 8 residues in the CDR3. Trimming removed 4 bases from V and 11 bases from J, with 0 bases in between. CDR3 and TCR beta VDJ profiling relied on a genomic DNA template. TCRdb re-called the reads with MiXCR, one entry per CDR3 protein. The table records 120,000 or so distinct CDR3 sequences, approximately 36% of them present only once. All patients picked for sequencing had shown, by flow cytometry, an expansion of CD8+CD57+ cells. This TCR came from a human donor with aplastic anemia. Sequencing input: sorted CD4+, CD8+, or CD8+CD57+ T cells (not recorded which) from PBMCs. V gene TRBV10-3 combines with J gene TRBJ1-5, with D uncertain. The CDR3 bases are TGTGCCATCAGTGCCCAGCATTTT. The encoded protein is CAISAQHF.